Described below is a single T cell receptor (beta chain) sequence and its context. This clonotype was counted between two and nine times. Its specific antigen is unknown. One base away there is no much larger clone; base qualities are not given. These data come from a study of T cell repertoires in cytomegalovirus infection (dated by TCRdb to 2018 to 2020). The study in broad terms: Because public TCR beta signatures pointed to carriage of CMV infection together with the matching HLA type, the HLA type of each donor mattered for the analysis.

These reads were obtained on an Illumina HiSeq 1500. TCRdb trimmed the raw reads at Q25, called clones with MiXCR and kept productive beta chains. A single entry per CDR3 protein holds the most common genes and DNA from its merged rows. The sample contains roughly 150,000 distinct CDR3 sequences, roughly a quarter of them found a single time. The biggest ten clones account for approximately 11% of the sample. The paper as a whole reports these results and caveats: Cumulative frequency of public TCR beta family members discriminated carriers of CMV infection plus the relevant HLA type in this cohort and an independent approximately 370-donor cohort. The ex vivo response was dominated by HLA-C-restricted CMV-specific TCR beta clonotypes, which also provided the single most frequent clonotype in two of eight donors.

The CDR3 measures 11 amino acids from cysteine to phenylalanine. Only CDR3 DNA is held: 33 bases, read in frame from base 1. From a lookup of the germline V gene, CDR1 and CDR2 are MGHRA and YSYEKL. Between the V and J ends, shortened by 6 bases and 3 bases respectively, the junction contains 5 bases. This sequence was found in a human donor in good health (CMV status not recorded). Some clones in this sample may be carry-over from other donors' samples. Sequencing used PBMCs. Recombination linked TRBV4-1 to TRBJ1-1; confidence is insufficient to name the D gene. The CDR3 in this case is CASSWDTEAFF. The nucleotide sequence is given as TGCGCCAGCAGTTGGGACACTGAAGCTTTCTTT.